Reported below is one TCR beta chain. The antigen is unknown. Skipping T cell sorting, the study isolated total RNA directly from whole blood. These data belong to a study of monozygotic twins with inflammatory bowel disease. Study-level points and caveats: Clonotype sharing was lower in IBD patients than healthy twins, most markedly with disease activity. Support for a single strong signal or clonotype associated with IBD was absent.

This CDR3 is built from 13 residues. The germline CDR1 and CDR2 sequences are SGHDN and FVKESK. A template switching step added UMIs, each with a 6-nucleotide sample barcode. TCRdb re-called the 5' RACE reads and shows each CDR3 protein once, DNA omitted. Its listing shows some 440,000 distinct CDR3 sequences. The source of this sequence is a human donor with ulcerative colitis or Crohn's disease, or a healthy co-twin of an affected twin (not recorded which). Material for sequencing was blood. The chain recombines TRBV14 with TRBJ2-7. The chain's CDR3 is CASSQPNSYEQYF.